Listed here are 18 T cell receptor beta chains from one sample, sequenced in a study of CD8+ T cells in alopecia areata (dated by TCRdb to 2016 to 2019). Libraries were built with the immunoSEQ multiplex PCR assay. RNA was extracted from all samples and reverse transcribed into cDNA as template for TCR sequencing. In TCRdb, the immuneACCESS table is reduced to in-frame sequences with V and J assigned. These tables do not hold every clone; where another copy was compared, an unresolved V gene accounts for under half, and the others remain unexplained. Here the sample has fewer than 150,000 clones; 55% to 65% occur a single time. The ten most abundant clones make up 2.5% to 3.5% of the sample. Sequencing was carried out using CD4+ T cells sorted from blood. These receptors all come from a human donor in good health.

This clone was detected a few times. The rearrangement links TRBV5-6 to TRBJ1-6; no firm D call. The CDR3 loop spans 14 amino acids. V was clipped by 3 bases and J by 13 bases, with 17 bases between them. Germline V gene sequence: CDR1 SGHDT, CDR2 YYEEEE. As DNA, the CDR3 is TGTGCCAGCAGCTCGACGTCATCCCTGTCGCCCCTCCACTTT. Amino acids: CASSSTSSLSPLHF.

The chain recombines TRBV10-3 with TRBJ1-1; possible D gene TRBD1, 5 bases. V lost 8 bases to trimming and J lost 8 bases, with 12 bases between them. The CDR3 has 11 residues. CDR1 and CDR2 from the germline V gene are ENHRY and SYGVKD. The CDR3 region is CAISLGTEAFF. The CDR3 coding sequence is TGTGCCATCTCATTGGGGACCGAAGCTTTCTTT.

This chain uses TRBV29-1 with TRBJ2-1, with 12 bases that match TRBD2. The CDR3 loop spans 16 amino acids. Germline V gives CDR1 SQVTM, CDR2 ANQGSEA. V was clipped by 6 bases and J by 1 base; unmatched bases: 7. The CDR3 DNA reads as TGCAGCGTGGCAACTAGCGGGGGGCCGTCCTACAATGAGCAGTTCTTC. Protein: CSVATSGGPSYNEQFF.

V and J are TRBV30 and TRBJ1-5; D is possibly TRBD1 (5 bases). Germline values: CDR1 GTSNPN, CDR2 SVGIG (reference sequence). V lost 6 bases, J lost 1 base, and 10 bases lay in between. The CDR3 runs 13 residues. This CDR3 reads CACSGQSNQPQHF. The CDR3 nucleotides are TGTGCCTGTTCCGGACAAAGCAATCAGCCCCAGCATTTT.

This clone was recorded a few times. The rearrangement joins TRBV30 to TRBJ2-2; 9 nucleotides agree with TRBD1. The trim removed 1 base at V and 1 base at J, leaving 1 base unmatched. This CDR3 has 15 amino acids. Germline V CDR1 and CDR2: GTSNPN, SVGIG (reference sequence). Here the CDR3 reads CAWSGDRVNTGELFF. CDR3 sequence (DNA): TGTGCCTGGAGTGGGGACAGGGTGAACACCGGGGAGCTGTTTTTT.

A single count supports this clone. This chain uses TRBV30 with TRBJ2-7, with D possibly being TRBD2 (5 bases). The germline V and J ends were trimmed by 4 bases and 3 bases, with 13 bases remaining between them. The CDR3 extends over 13 amino acids. Germline CDR1 is GTSNPN and CDR2 is SVGIG (reference sequence). The CDR3 is CAWTRGPLYEQYF. The DNA of the CDR3 is TGTGCCTGGACGCGAGGGCCCCTCTACGAGCAGTACTTC.

The V call is TRBV13, the J call TRBJ2-1; 8 nucleotides match TRBD2. From germline, CDR1 is PRHDT and CDR2 FYEKMQ (reference sequence). The CDR3 has 12 residues. Trimming cost V 11 bases and J 9 bases; bases outside gene matches: 9. The CDR3 region is CASFSGAGEQFF. The CDR3 nucleotides read TGTGCCTCTTTTAGCGGGGCCGGTGAGCAGTTCTTC.

V is TRBV5-1 and J is TRBJ2-1; TRBD2 matches at 9 bases. Trimming at V came to 4 bases and at J to 9 bases, leaving 11 bases not matched to a gene. This CDR3 has 15 residues. The V gene's germline CDR1 is SGHRS and CDR2 YFSETQ. CDR3 region: CASSTGTSKSTEQFF. CDR3 nucleotide sequence: TGCGCCAGCAGCACCGGGACTAGCAAAAGCACTGAGCAGTTCTTC.

This clone was picked up a small number of times. Here the CDR3 reads CASSLLRGNEQFF. The CDR3 DNA is TGTGCCAGCAGCTTGTTGAGGGGCAATGAGCAGTTCTTC. The chain uses TRBV5-6 and TRBJ2-1; D may match TRBD1 or TRBD2 (5 bases each). This CDR3 comprises 13 residues. Trimming stripped 1 base from V and 6 bases from J, with 8 bases between. Per the germline V gene, CDR1 is SGHDT and CDR2 is YYEEEE.

The genes are TRBV29-1 and TRBJ2-5; D gene ambiguous. The CDR3 totals 8 residues. Germline values: CDR1 SQVTM, CDR2 ANQGSEA. The V gene lost 6 bases and the J gene lost 4 bases, with 0 bases spanning the gap. The CDR3 is CSVETQYF. The CDR3 nucleotides read TGCAGCGTAGAGACCCAGTACTTC.

This clone was recorded a few times. This chain joins TRBV7-3 and TRBJ2-3, with D possibly being TRBD1 (6 bases). The germline V gene has CDR1 SGHTA and CDR2 FQGTGA. The CDR3 is 15 residues long. Trimming removed 5 bases from V and 2 bases from J, with 14 bases in between. The CDR3 spells CASSQGGPTTDTQYF. CDR3 DNA: TGTGCCAGCAGCCAAGGGGGTCCTACCACAGATACGCAGTATTTT.

This clone has a handful of counts. Other DNA variants within this sample encode the same CDR3. J is TRBJ1-1 and V is TRBV5-1; D remains ambiguous. Germline V gives CDR1 SGHRS, CDR2 YFSETQ. The CDR3 sequence is 13 residues long. V was clipped by 0 bases and J by 1 base, with 4 bases between them. The CDR3 spells CASSLGPNTEAFF. CDR3 DNA sequence: TGCGCCAGCAGCTTGGGACCGAACACTGAAGCTTTCTTT.

The rearrangement uses TRBV20-1 and TRBJ2-7; tentatively, D is TRBD1 (6 bases). The germline V gene has CDR1 DFQATT and CDR2 SNEGSKA (reference sequence). The V end lost 0 bases, the J end lost 7 bases, and 7 bases lay between the germline ends. This CDR3 spans 11 amino acids. The CDR3 region is CSARDQGEQYF. The DNA of the CDR3 is TGCAGTGCTAGAGATCAGGGGGAGCAGTACTTC.

This clone turned up a few times. The CDR3, as DNA: TGCAGCGCTAGACAGGCTGGGGGCACTGAAGCTTTCTTT. It yields the protein CSARQAGGTEAFF. V and J are TRBV29-1 and TRBJ1-1; maybe TRBD1 (6 bases). This CDR3 is 13 amino acids long. Trimming removed 7 bases from V and 4 bases from J, with 16 bases in between. Germline CDR1 SQVTM, CDR2 ANQGSEA.

The chain recombines TRBV30 with TRBJ1-5, with TRBD1 as a possible D gene (5 bases). The CDR3 sequence is 14 residues long. From germline, CDR1 is GTSNPN and CDR2 SVGIG (reference sequence). V gave up 3 bases and J gave up 5 bases, with 14 bases separating them. CDR3 in DNA: TGTGCCTGGAGCACGGGGGGGGTTTATCAGCCCCAGCATTTT. Amino acids: CAWSTGGVYQPQHF.

The chain couples TRBV2 to TRBJ2-1; D is undetermined. The CDR3 is 11 residues long. Trimming took off 4 bases at V and 8 bases at J, with 6 bases between the two ends. Per the germline V gene, CDR1 is SNHLY and CDR2 is FYNNEI. CDR3 protein: CASSVTHEQFF. For the CDR3, the DNA is TGTGCCAGCAGTGTTACACATGAGCAGTTCTTC.

CDR3 DNA sequence: TGCGCCAGCAGCCAAGATCTAGCGGGGGGGCTAAAGATCCAGTACTTC. This codes for CASSQDLAGGLKIQYF. The gene calls are TRBV4-1 and TRBJ2-5; 12 bases match TRBD2. V dropped 0 bases and J dropped 10; count of bases not matched to a gene: 9. Germline V gives CDR1 MGHRA, CDR2 YSYEKL. This CDR3 region has 16 residues.

V usage is TRBV27 and J usage is TRBJ2-2; D call uncertain. V was pared by 1 base and J by 6 bases, with 15 bases between. This CDR3 is built from 16 residues. Germline V gene data show CDR1 as MNHEY and CDR2 as SMNVEV (reference sequence). The CDR3 protein is CASSLYGSAGPGELFF. CDR3 nucleotides: TGTGCCAGCAGTTTATACGGCTCGGCCGGCCCCGGGGAGCTGTTTTTT.